This TCR beta chain was captured by sequencing in a study of blood T cell repertoires in COVID-19. On the study more broadly: Collection of acute and convalescent COVID-19 samples took place in the United States, Italy and Spain. In each case, the material was cDNA or gDNA derived from T cells, B-cell-depleted T cells, or PBMCs.

This clone was recorded only once. Other DNA sequences of this sample code for an identical CDR3. Repertoires were generated with immunoSEQ multiplex PCR, while TCRdb's copy carries only in-frame clones and drops some. The repertoire holds approximately 240,000 clones, 70% to 90% seen once, with 2.1% in the top ten. Trimming at V came to 6 bases and at J to 2 bases, leaving 3 bases not matched to a gene. Germline V gene sequence: CDR1 SNHLY, CDR2 FYNNEI. The CDR3 is made up of 15 amino acids. The rearrangement uses TRBV2 and TRBJ2-2; 10 bases fit TRBD1. The sequencing sample was made of peripheral blood. This sequence originates from a woman between 40 and 55 years old who had recovered from COVID-19. The CDR3 coding sequence is TGTGCCAGCAGGAGACAGGGGGCCAACACCGGGGAGCTGTTTTTT. This translates into CASRRQGANTGELFF. The variable domain in full, with the rest retrieved from reference TRBV2 and TRBJ2-2, is EPEVTQTPSHQVTQMGQEVILRCVPISNHLYFYWYRQILGQKVEFLVSFYNNEISEKSEIFDDQFSVERPDGSNFTLKIRSTKLEDSAMYFCASRRQGANTGELFFGEGSRLTVL.